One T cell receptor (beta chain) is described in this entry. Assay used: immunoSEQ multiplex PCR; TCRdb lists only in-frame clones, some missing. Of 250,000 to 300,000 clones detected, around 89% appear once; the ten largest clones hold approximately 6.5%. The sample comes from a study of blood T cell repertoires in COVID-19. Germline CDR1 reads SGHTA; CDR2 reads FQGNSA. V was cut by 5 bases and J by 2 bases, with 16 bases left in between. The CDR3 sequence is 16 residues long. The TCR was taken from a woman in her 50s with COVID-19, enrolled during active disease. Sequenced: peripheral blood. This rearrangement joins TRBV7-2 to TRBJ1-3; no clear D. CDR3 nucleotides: TGTGCCAGCAGCCGTAAAAGCGGCAGCCCTGGAAACACCATATATTTT. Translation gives CASSRKSGSPGNTIYF.